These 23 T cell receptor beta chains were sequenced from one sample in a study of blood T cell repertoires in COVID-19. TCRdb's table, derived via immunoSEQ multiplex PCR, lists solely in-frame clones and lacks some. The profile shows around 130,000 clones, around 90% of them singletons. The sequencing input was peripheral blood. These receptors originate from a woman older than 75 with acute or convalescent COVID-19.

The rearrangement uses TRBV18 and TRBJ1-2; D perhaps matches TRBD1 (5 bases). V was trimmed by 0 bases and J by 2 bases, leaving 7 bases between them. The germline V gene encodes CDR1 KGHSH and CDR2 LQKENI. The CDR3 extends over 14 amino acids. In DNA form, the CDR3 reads TGTGCCAGCTCACCACCGGGGGGGAACTATGGCTACACCTTC. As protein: CASSPPGGNYGYTF.

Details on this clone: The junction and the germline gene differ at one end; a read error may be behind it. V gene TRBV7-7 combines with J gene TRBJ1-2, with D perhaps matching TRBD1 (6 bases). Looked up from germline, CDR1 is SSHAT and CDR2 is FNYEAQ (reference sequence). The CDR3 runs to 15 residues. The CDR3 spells CASSPTGFTNYGYTF. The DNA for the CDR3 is TGTGCTAGCAGCCCGACAGGTTTTACAAACTATGGCTACACCTTC.

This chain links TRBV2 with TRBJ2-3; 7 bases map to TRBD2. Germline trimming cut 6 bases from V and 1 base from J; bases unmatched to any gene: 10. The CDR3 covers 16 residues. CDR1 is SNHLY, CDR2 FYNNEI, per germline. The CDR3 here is CASSGVGGSGTDTQYF. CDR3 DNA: TGTGCCAGCAGCGGGGTCGGGGGGTCGGGCACAGATACGCAGTATTTT.

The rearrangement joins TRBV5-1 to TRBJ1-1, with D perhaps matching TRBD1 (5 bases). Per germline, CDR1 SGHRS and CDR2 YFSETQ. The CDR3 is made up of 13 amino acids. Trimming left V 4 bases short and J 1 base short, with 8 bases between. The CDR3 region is CASSTDTNTEAFF. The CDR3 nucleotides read TGCGCCAGCAGCACGGACACGAACACTGAAGCTTTCTTT.

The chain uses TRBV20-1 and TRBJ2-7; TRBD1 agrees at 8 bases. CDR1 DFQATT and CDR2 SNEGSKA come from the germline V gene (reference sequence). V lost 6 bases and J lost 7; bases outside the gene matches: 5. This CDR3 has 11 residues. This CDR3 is CSAQGAREQYF. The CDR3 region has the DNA TGCAGTGCGCAGGGGGCGCGGGAGCAGTACTTC.

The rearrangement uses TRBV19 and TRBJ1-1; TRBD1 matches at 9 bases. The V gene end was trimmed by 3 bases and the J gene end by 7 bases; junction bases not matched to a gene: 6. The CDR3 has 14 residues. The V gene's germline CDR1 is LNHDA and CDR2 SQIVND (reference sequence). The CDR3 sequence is CASSIRGTGSEAFF. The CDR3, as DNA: TGTGCCAGTAGTATCAGGGGGACAGGGAGTGAAGCTTTCTTT.

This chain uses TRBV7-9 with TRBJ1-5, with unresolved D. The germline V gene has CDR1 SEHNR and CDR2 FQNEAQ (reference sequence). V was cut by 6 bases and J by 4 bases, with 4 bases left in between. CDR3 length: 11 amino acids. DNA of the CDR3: TGTGCCAGCAGGGCTAATCAGCCCCAGCATTTT. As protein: CASRANQPQHF.

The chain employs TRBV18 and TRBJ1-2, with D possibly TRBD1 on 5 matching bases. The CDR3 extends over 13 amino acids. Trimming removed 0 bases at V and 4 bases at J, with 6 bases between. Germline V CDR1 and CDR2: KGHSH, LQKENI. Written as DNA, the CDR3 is TGTGCCAGCTCACCACCGGGGGGCTATGGCTACACCTTC. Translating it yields CASSPPGGYGYTF.

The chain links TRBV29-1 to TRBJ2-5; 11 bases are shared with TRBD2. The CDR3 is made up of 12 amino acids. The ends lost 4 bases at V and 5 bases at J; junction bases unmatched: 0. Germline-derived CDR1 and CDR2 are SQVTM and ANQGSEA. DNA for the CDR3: TGCAGCGTTGGACTAGCGGGGGAGACCCAGTACTTC. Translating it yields CSVGLAGETQYF.

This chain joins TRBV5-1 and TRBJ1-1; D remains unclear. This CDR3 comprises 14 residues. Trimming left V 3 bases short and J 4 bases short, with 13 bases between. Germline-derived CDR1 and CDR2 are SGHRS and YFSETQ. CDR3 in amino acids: CASSSYSGSTEAFF. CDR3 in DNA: TGCGCCAGCAGCTCCTACAGCGGCAGCACTGAAGCTTTCTTT.

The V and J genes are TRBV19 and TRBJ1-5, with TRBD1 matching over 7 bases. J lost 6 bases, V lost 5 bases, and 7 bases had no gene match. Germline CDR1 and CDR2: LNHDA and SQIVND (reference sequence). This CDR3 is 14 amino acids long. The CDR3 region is CASSSTGVGQPQHF. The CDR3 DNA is TGTGCCAGTAGTTCCACAGGGGTGGGTCAGCCCCAGCATTTT. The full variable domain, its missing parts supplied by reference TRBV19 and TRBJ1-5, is DGGITQSPKYLFRKEGQNVTLSCEQNLNHDAMYWYRQDPGQGLRLIYYSQIVNDFQKGDIAEGYSVSREKKESFPLTVTSAQKNPTAFYLCASSSTGVGQPQHFGDGTRLSIL.

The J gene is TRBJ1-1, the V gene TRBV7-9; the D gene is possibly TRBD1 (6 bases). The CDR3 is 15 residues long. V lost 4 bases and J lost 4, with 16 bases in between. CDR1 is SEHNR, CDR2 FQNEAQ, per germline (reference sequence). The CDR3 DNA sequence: TGTGCCAGCAGCTCCAGTACAGGGAGGGTCACTGAAGCTTTCTTT. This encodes CASSSSTGRVTEAFF.

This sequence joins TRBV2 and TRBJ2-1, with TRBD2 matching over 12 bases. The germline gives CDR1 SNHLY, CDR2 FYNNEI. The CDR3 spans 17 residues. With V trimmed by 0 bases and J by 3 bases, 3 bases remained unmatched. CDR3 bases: TGTGCCAGCAGTGAAGCGGGACTAGCGGGCGTCTACAATGAGCAGTTCTTC. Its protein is CASSEAGLAGVYNEQFF.

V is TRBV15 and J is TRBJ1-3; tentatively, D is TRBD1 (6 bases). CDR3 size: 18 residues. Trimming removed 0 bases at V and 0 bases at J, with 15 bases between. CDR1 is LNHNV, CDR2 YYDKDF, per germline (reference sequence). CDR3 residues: CATSRDLTGTYSGNTIYF. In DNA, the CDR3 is TGTGCCACCAGCAGAGATCTCACAGGGACGTACTCTGGAAACACCATATATTTT. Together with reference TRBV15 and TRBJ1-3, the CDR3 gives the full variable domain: DAMVIQNPRYQVTQFGKPVTLSCSQTLNHNVMYWYQQKSSQAPKLLFHYYDKDFNNEADTPDNFQSRRPNTSFCFLDIRSPGLGDTAMYLCATSRDLTGTYSGNTIYFGEGSWLTVV.

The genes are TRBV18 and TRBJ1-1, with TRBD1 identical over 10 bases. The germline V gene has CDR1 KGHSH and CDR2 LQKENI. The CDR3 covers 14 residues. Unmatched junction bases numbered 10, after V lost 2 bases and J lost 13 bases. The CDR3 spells CASSPGLGTGDCFF. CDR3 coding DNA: TGTGCCAGCTCACCAGGTCTTGGGACAGGGGATTGTTTCTTT.

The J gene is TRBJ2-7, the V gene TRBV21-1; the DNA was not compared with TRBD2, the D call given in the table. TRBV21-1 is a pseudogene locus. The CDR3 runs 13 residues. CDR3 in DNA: TGTGCCAGCAGCAAACACCGGGAGTACGAGCAGTACTTC. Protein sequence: CASSKHREYEQYF.

The CDR3 is CSVAGTGPSNYGYTF. In DNA form, the CDR3 reads TGCAGCGTCGCTGGGACAGGGCCGTCTAACTATGGCTACACCTTC. V is TRBV29-1 and J is TRBJ1-2, with 9 positions matching TRBD1. CDR1 and CDR2 from the germline V gene are SQVTM and ANQGSEA. CDR3 length: 15 amino acids. V lost 6 bases to trimming and J lost 0 bases; unmatched junction nucleotides: 8.

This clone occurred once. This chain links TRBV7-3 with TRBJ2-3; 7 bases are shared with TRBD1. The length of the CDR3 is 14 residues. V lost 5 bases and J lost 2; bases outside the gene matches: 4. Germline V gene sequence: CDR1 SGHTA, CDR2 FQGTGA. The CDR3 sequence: CASSLTGYTDTQYF. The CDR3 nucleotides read TGTGCCAGCAGCCTGACAGGGTACACAGATACGCAGTATTTT.

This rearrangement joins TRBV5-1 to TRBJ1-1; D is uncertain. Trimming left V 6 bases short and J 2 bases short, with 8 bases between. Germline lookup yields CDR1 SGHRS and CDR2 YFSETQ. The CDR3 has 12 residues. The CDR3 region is CASKNTNTEAFF. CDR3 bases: TGCGCCAGCAAAAACACAAACACTGAAGCTTTCTTT.

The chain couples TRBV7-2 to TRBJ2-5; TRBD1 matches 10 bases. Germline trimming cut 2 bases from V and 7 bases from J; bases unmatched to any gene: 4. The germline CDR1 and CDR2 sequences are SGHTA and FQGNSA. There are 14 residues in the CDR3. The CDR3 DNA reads TGTGCCAGCAGCTTAAGGGACAGGGGATGGACCCAGTACTTC. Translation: CASSLRDRGWTQYF.

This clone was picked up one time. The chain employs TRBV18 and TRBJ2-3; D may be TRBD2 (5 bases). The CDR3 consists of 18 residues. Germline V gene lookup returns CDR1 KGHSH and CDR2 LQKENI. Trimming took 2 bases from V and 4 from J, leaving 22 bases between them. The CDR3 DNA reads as TGTGCCAGCTCACCAGCTATATATCTAGCCGGCGGACCAGATACGCAGTATTTT. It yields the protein CASSPAIYLAGGPDTQYF.

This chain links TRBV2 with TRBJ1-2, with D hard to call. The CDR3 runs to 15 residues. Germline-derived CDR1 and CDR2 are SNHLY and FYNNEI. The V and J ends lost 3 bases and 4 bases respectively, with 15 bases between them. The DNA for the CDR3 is TGTGCCAGCAGTGATGCACTCCAAGAGCTCTATGGCTACACCTTC. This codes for CASSDALQELYGYTF. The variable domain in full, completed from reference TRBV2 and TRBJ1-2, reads EPEVTQTPSHQVTQMGQEVILRCVPISNHLYFYWYRQILGQKVEFLVSFYNNEISEKSEIFDDQFSVERPDGSNFTLKIRSTKLEDSAMYFCASSDALQELYGYTFGSGTRLTVV.

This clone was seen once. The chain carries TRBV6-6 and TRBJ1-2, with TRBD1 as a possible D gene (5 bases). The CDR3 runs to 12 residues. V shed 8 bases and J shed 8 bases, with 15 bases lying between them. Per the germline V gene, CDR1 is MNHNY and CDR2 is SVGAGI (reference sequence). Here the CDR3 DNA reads TGTGCCAGCGATAGCGGGGCAGGCGGCTACACCTTC. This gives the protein CASDSGAGGYTF.